This TCR beta chain appears in the sequencing data of a study of blood T cell repertoires in COVID-19. Study summary: The samples span acute and convalescent COVID-19 from the United States, Italy and Spain.

TCRdb keeps only in-frame clones here, not all; method: immunoSEQ multiplex PCR. Among fewer than 180,000 clones listed, over 65% were seen once. About this clone: At one end, the junction sequence differs from germline, possibly due to a read error.

Germline CDR1 is MNHEY and CDR2 is SVGAGI. CDR3 length: 15 residues. This chain joins TRBV6-5 and TRBJ1-4; maybe TRBD1 (6 bases). The sequencing input was peripheral blood. The receptor comes from a man between 65 and 80 years old with acute or convalescent COVID-19. The CDR3 spells CASSHRTDTNENLFF. CDR3 nucleotides: TGTGCCAGCAGTCACCGGACAGATACCAATGAAAACCTGTTTTTT.